The 25 T cell receptor beta chains reported below all come from one sample, sequenced in a study of blood T cells in healthy people across ages. With a J-beta primer mix and a sample-barcoded 5' primer, a second PCR ran roughly 6 to 12 cycles. Via MiXCR, TCRdb re-called the 5' RACE reads, giving one row per CDR3 protein. In the table there are more than 650,000 distinct CDR3 sequences, roughly 20% of which are singletons. The sample comprised blood. The receptors stem from a man between 65 and 80 years old in good health.

This chain joins TRBV28 and TRBJ1-1; a weak D match, TRBD1 (5 bases). Deletions cut 4 bases from V and 0 bases from J, with 15 bases between. The CDR3 is 16 amino acids. CDR1 is MDHEN and CDR2 is SYDVKM in the germline V gene. This chain's CDR3 is CASSSWDGYMNTEAFF. The DNA for the CDR3 is TGTGCCAGCAGTTCCTGGGACGGATACATGAACACTGAAGCTTTCTTT.

V and J are TRBV2 and TRBJ1-1; D gene unclear. CDR3 length: 14 residues. V was shortened by 1 base and J by 1 base, with 7 bases between the two germline ends. Germline V lookup: CDR1 SNHLY, CDR2 FYNNEI. CDR3: CASSEVPGNTEAFF. The CDR3 nucleotides are TGTGCCAGCAGTGAAGTACCAGGGAACACTGAAGCTTTCTTT.

CDR3: CASSHRDLAKNIQYF. DNA for the CDR3: TGTGCCAGCAGCCACCGGGACTTAGCCAAAAACATTCAGTACTTC. The rearrangement uses TRBV6-6 and TRBJ2-4; D might be TRBD2 (6 bases). The CDR3 consists of 15 residues. Deletions cut 6 bases from V and 0 bases from J, with 12 bases between. The germline gives CDR1 MNHNY, CDR2 SVGAGI (reference sequence).

This clonotype showed up just a few times. The chain employs TRBV12-3 or TRBV12-4 and TRBJ2-5; no definite D call. The DNA end is a closer match to TRBJ2-1, so the J assignment may be wrong. The CDR3 consists of 13 residues. The CDR3 loop is CASSLARANEQFF. The CDR3 coding sequence is TGTGCCAGCAGTTTAGCAAGAGCTAATGAGCAGTTCTTC.

The gene calls are TRBV12-3 or TRBV12-4 and TRBJ2-7, with 7 bases aligning to TRBD1. CDR3 length: 14 amino acids. With 5 bases clipped from V and 0 bases from J, the junction kept 4 bases outside the gene matches. CDR3 nucleotide sequence: TGTGCCAGCAGTCGCAGGGGGTCCTCCTACGAGCAGTACTTC. Translating it yields CASSRRGSSYEQYF.

This clonotype appeared a few times. The V gene is TRBV5-1, the J gene TRBJ2-1; the D gene is possibly TRBD2 (6 bases). V lost 4 bases and J 8 bases, leaving 16 bases between the germline ends. Per the germline V gene, CDR1 is SGHRS and CDR2 is YFSETQ. The CDR3 is 14 amino acids. CDR3 coding DNA: TGCGCCAGCAGCATCCCGGGGGTAGTCGATGAGCAGTTCTTC. This sequence encodes CASSIPGVVDEQFF. Filled out from reference TRBV5-1 and TRBJ2-1, the complete variable domain reads KAGVTQTPRYLIKTRGQQVTLSCSPISGHRSVSWYQQTPGQGLQFLFEYFSETQRNKGNFPGRFSGRQFSNSRSEMNVSTLELGDSALYLCASSIPGVVDEQFFGPGTRLTVL.

This clonotype turned up a few times. The rearrangement uses TRBV9 and TRBJ2-3, with D uncertain. CDR1 is SGDLS and CDR2 is YYNGEE in the germline V gene. Trimming took 2 bases from V and 4 from J, leaving 5 bases between them. The length of the CDR3 is 12 residues. DNA for the CDR3: TGTGCCAGCAGCGTTCTACCAGATACGCAGTATTTT. Translation: CASSVLPDTQYF. Looking up the rest from reference TRBV9 and TRBJ2-3 gives the full variable domain: DSGVTQTPKHLITATGQRVTLRCSPRSGDLSVYWYQQSLDQGLQFLIQYYNGEERAKGNILERFSAQQFPDLHSELNLSSLELGDSALYFCASSVLPDTQYFGPGTRLTVL.

This clonotype was seen more than once but under ten times. This sequence joins TRBV18 and TRBJ1-1; 9 positions agree with TRBD1. The germline CDR1 and CDR2 sequences are KGHSH and LQKENI. The V gene end was trimmed by 6 bases and the J gene end by 5 bases; junction bases not matched to a gene: 10. This CDR3 is built from 15 residues. Written as DNA, the CDR3 is TGTGCCAGCTCGCCGCGTAGGGACAGGGAGACTGAAGCTTTCTTT. Amino acid sequence: CASSPRRDRETEAFF.

Here the CDR3 reads CASSPTPEGEKLFF. The CDR3 bases are TGTGCCAGTAGCCCGACACCTGAGGGCGAAAAACTGTTTTTT. The chain is built from TRBV19 and TRBJ1-4; D unclear. The CDR3 has 14 amino acids. V was cut by 6 bases and J by 8 bases, with 16 bases left in between. Germline-derived CDR1 and CDR2 are LNHDA and SQIVND (reference sequence).

For the CDR3, the DNA is TGTGCCAGCAGCCGACTAGATCATGAGCAGTTCTTC. Its translation: CASSRLDHEQFF. The V and J genes are TRBV5-6 and TRBJ2-5; maybe TRBD2 (6 bases). Judging by the DNA end, TRBJ2-1 fits better; the J call may be wrong. This CDR3 has 12 residues. From germline, CDR1 is SGHDT and CDR2 YYEEEE.

This rearrangement joins TRBV10-3 to TRBJ1-1; D remains ambiguous. The CDR3 consists of 14 residues. The germline V gene encodes CDR1 ENHRY and CDR2 SYGVKD. The V and J ends lost 4 bases and 1 base respectively, with 10 bases between them. The CDR3 nucleotides are TGTGCCATCAGTGGGGCAGTCACGAACACTGAAGCTTTCTTT. Its translation: CAISGAVTNTEAFF.

There are a few counts of this clonotype. V is TRBV7-9 and J is TRBJ2-3; no clear D. Deletions cut 5 bases from V and 2 bases from J, with 14 bases between. Germline assignment: CDR1 SEHNR and CDR2 FQNEAQ (reference sequence). The CDR3 has 15 residues. DNA for the CDR3: TGTGCCAGCAGCCACTTTGCCGAACCCACAGATACGCAGTATTTT. Translation: CASSHFAEPTDTQYF.

This clonotype has more than one count but fewer than ten. This rearrangement joins TRBV20-1 to TRBJ2-4; no reliable D call. V lost 3 bases, J lost 7 bases, and 7 bases lay in between. The V gene's germline CDR1 is DFQATT and CDR2 SNEGSKA (reference sequence). This CDR3 has 11 residues. The chain's CDR3 is CSARSSNIQYF. The CDR3 region has the DNA TGCAGTGCTAGGTCGTCGAACATTCAGTACTTC.

This clonotype was counted only a few times. The chain has TRBV6-1 and TRBJ2-5, with TRBD1 matching over 8 bases. After removal of 5 bases from V and 1 base from J, the junction contained 6 bases not matched to a gene. This CDR3 is built from 15 residues. CDR1 is MNHNS and CDR2 is SASEGT in the germline V gene. The CDR3: CASSLNRGSQETQYF. CDR3 nucleotide sequence: TGTGCCAGCAGTCTTAACAGGGGGTCCCAAGAGACCCAGTACTTC.

The sample holds many counts of this clonotype. The genes are TRBV10-2 and TRBJ2-6; D uncertain. CDR3 size: 14 residues. The germline V and J ends were trimmed by 0 bases and 3 bases, with 3 bases remaining between them. Germline CDR1 is WSHSY and CDR2 is SAAADI. The CDR3 loop reads CASSESSGANVLTF. DNA of the CDR3: TGCGCCAGCAGTGAGTCGAGTGGGGCCAACGTCCTGACTTTC.

The rearrangement links TRBV21-1 to TRBJ2-7; TRBD2 reflects the table's D call only, with no check against the DNA. TRBV21-1 is a documented pseudogene. The CDR3 consists of 15 residues. CDR3 in DNA: TGTGCCAGCAGCACTACTAGCGGGGACCTCTACGAGCAGTACGTC. It codes for CASSTTSGDLYEQYV.

J is TRBJ1-3 and V is TRBV3-1, with D perhaps matching TRBD1 (5 bases). Germline CDR1 and CDR2: LGHDT and YNNKEL (reference sequence). V lost 5 bases to trimming and J lost 1 base, with 9 bases between them. The CDR3 has 14 residues. CDR3 nucleotide sequence: TGTGCCAGCAGCACTCGGGGGTCTGGAAACACCATATATTTT. This gives the protein CASSTRGSGNTIYF.

About this clonotype itself: A read error is possible here, since a much larger clone lies one base away. The rearrangement uses TRBV27 and TRBJ1-1; no clear D gene. V was cut by 3 bases and J by 3 bases, with 17 bases left in between. Germline V gene lookup returns CDR1 MNHEY and CDR2 SMNVEV (reference sequence). The CDR3 covers 16 residues. The CDR3 DNA sequence: TGTGCCAGCAGTTTTGAGGCGTCGTTCCTGCACACTGAAGCTTTCTTT. Translating gives CASSFEASFLHTEAFF.

The chain is built from TRBV19 and TRBJ1-2, with D possibly TRBD1 on 5 matching bases. The germline CDR1 and CDR2 sequences are LNHDA and SQIVND (reference sequence). Trimming removed 4 bases at V and 7 bases at J, with 25 bases between. CDR3 length: 17 amino acids. The CDR3: CASSTIATASQGSGYTF. DNA for the CDR3: TGTGCCAGTAGTACAATCGCGACAGCTTCCCAAGGGAGTGGCTACACCTTC.

This clonotype appeared a few times. This chain's CDR3 is CASSSAGGLAGASTDTQYF. The CDR3 DNA is TGTGCCAGCAGCTCCGCGGGGGGGCTAGCGGGGGCGAGCACAGATACGCAGTATTTT. The rearrangement links TRBV5-5 to TRBJ2-3; 10 bases are a match to TRBD2. This CDR3 is 19 amino acids long. The J segment lost 0 bases and the V segment lost 3 bases, leaving 13 bases of the junction unmatched. From germline, CDR1 is SGHKS and CDR2 YYEKEE (reference sequence).

This clonotype was found a few times. The chain couples TRBV24-1 to TRBJ2-1, with a weak D call TRBD2 (6 bases). The CDR3 totals 14 residues. With 5 bases removed from V and 0 bases from J, the gap between germline ends came to 7 bases. The germline V gene has CDR1 KGHDR and CDR2 SFDVKD. CDR3 amino acids: CATSGGNSYNEQFF. CDR3 in DNA: TGTGCCACCAGTGGCGGGAACTCCTACAATGAGCAGTTCTTC.

The rearrangement uses TRBV5-5 and TRBJ2-5; D is uncertain. This CDR3 has 13 residues. Germline V gene data show CDR1 as SGHKS and CDR2 as YYEKEE (reference sequence). V lost 4 bases, J lost 4 bases, and 11 bases lay in between. The CDR3 loop reads CASSNPMRETQYF. The CDR3 DNA reads TGTGCCAGCAGCAATCCGATGCGAGAGACCCAGTACTTC.

This clonotype has just a few counts. This chain joins TRBV2 and TRBJ2-3; TRBD2 agrees at 9 bases. With 10 bases clipped from V and 2 bases from J, the junction kept 7 bases outside the gene matches. The CDR3 is 14 amino acids. The germline gives CDR1 SNHLY, CDR2 FYNNEI. Written as DNA, the CDR3 is TGTGCCACCCGACTAGCGGTGAACACAGATACGCAGTATTTT. Protein: CATRLAVNTDTQYF.

Turning to this clonotype: Given a much more abundant clone one base away, this may be a read error. The chain joins TRBV12-3 or TRBV12-4 to TRBJ2-5; D might be TRBD2 (5 bases). The CDR3 has 17 residues. V was pared by 1 base and J by 6 bases, with 21 bases between. The CDR3 DNA sequence: TGTGCCAGCAGTTTAGGGGGAGCCGGTCGGATTTCGCAGACCCAGTACTTC. This encodes CASSLGGAGRISQTQYF.

This clonotype was picked up a small number of times. The chain recombines TRBV7-2 with TRBJ2-1; D call uncertain. Trimming removed 2 bases at V and 7 bases at J, with 12 bases between. The CDR3 sequence is 14 residues long. Germline V CDR1 and CDR2: SGHTA, FQGNSA. CDR3 nucleotide sequence: TGTGCCAGCAGCTTAAATCCACGAGTAAATGAGCAGTTCTTC. Its translation is CASSLNPRVNEQFF.